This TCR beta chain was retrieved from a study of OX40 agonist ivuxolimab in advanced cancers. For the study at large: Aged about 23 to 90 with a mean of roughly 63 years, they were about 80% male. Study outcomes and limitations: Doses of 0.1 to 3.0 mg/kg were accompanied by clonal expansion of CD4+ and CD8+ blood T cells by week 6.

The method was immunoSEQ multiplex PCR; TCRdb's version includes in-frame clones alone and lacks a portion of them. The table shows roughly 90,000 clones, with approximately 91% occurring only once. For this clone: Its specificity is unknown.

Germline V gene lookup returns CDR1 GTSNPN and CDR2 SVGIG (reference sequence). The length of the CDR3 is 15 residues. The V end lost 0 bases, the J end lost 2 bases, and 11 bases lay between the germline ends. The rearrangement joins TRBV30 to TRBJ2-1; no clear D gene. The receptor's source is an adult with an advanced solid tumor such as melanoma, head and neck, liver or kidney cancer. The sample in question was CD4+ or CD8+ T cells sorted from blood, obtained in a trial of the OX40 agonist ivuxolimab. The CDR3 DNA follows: TGTGCCTGGAGTGTACTCGGTTTTGCCTACAATGAGCAGTTCTTC. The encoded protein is CAWSVLGFAYNEQFF.